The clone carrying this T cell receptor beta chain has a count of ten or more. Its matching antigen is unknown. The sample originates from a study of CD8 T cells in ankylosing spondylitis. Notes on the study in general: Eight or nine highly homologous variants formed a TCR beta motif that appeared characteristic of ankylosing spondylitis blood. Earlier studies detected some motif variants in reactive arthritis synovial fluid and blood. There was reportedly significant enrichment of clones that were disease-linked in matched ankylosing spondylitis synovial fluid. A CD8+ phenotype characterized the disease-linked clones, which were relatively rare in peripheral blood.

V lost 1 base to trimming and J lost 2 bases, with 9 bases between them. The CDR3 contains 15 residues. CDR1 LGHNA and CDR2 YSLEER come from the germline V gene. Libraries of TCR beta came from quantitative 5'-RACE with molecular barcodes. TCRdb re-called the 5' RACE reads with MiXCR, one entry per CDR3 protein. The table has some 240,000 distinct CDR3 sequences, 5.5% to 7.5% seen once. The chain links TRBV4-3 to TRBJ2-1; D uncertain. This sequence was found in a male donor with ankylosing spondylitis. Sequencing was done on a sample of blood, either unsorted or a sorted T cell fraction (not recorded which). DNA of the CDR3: TGCGCCAGCAGCCAAGGAAGTGATACCTACAATGAGCAGTTCTTC. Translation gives CASSQGSDTYNEQFF.